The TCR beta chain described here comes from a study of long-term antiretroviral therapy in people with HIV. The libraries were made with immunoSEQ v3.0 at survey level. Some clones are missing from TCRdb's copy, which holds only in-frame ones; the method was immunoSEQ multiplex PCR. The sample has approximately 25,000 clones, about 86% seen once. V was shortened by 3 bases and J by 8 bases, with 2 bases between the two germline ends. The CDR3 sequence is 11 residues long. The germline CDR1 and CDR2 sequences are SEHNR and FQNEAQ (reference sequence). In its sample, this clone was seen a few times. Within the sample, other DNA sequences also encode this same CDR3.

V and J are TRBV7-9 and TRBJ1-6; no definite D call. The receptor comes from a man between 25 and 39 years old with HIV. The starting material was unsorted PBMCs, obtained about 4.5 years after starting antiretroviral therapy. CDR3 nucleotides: TGTGCCAGCAGCTTGGATTCACCCCTCCACTTT. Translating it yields CASSLDSPLHF.